The clone carrying this T cell receptor (beta chain) was found a few times. This sample is part of a study of early T cells in non-severe SARS-CoV-2 infection. Study as a whole: Sequencing was performed on bulk RNA from unsorted whole blood, leaving chains unpaired.

Molecules of cDNA were individually given unique molecular identifiers that were attached to them. TCRdb reanalysed the 5' RACE reads using MiXCR and keeps one entry per CDR3 protein. The sample yields around 99,000 distinct CDR3 sequences, 11% seen once. V dropped 5 bases and J dropped 4; count of bases not matched to a gene: 8. In germline, CDR1 is LNHDA, CDR2 SQIVND (reference sequence). The CDR3 spans 15 residues. Sample: whole blood. J is TRBJ2-1 and V is TRBV19, with TRBD1 identical over 7 bases. The source of this sequence is an adult who was a healthcare worker with PCR-confirmed SARS-CoV-2 infection or an uninfected control (not recorded which). The DNA for the CDR3 is TGTGCCAGTAGTCCGACCGGGACAGATTACAATGAGCAGTTCTTC. Translating it yields CASSPTGTDYNEQFF.